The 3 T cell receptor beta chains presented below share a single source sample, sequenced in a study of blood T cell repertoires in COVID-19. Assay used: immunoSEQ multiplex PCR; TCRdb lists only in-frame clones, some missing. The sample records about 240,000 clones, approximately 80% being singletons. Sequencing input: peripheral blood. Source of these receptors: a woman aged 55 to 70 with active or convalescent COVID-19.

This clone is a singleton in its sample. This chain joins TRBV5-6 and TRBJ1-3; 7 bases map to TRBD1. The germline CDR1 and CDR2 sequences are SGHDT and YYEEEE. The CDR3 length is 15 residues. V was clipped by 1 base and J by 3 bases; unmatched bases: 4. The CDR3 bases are TGTGCCAGCAGCTTGAGAGGGGGCGGTGGAAACACCATATATTTT. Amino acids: CASSLRGGGGNTIYF.

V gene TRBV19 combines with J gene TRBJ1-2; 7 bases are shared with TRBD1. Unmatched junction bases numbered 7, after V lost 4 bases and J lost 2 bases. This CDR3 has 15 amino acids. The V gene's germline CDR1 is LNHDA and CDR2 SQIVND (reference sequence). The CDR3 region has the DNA TGTGCCAGTAGTACCAGACAGGGATCCAACTATGGCTACACCTTC. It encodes CASSTRQGSNYGYTF.

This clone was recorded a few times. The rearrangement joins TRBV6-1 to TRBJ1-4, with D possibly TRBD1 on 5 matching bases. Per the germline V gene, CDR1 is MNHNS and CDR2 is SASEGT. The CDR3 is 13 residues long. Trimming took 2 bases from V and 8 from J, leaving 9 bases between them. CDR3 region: CASSEWGEEKLFF. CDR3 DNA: TGTGCCAGCAGTGAATGGGGGGAGGAAAAACTGTTTTTT.